A selection of T cell receptor beta chains follows, all from one sample in a study of early T cells in non-severe SARS-CoV-2 infection. TCRdb re-called the 5' RACE reads through MiXCR, storing one row per CDR3 protein. The data hold tens of thousands of distinct CDR3 sequences, with about 9.3% observed a single time. Sample: whole blood. The receptor set was obtained from an adult who was a healthcare worker with PCR-confirmed SARS-CoV-2 infection or an uninfected control (not recorded which). Both conserved end residues are part of each CDR3. Each record gives: clone size, J gene, V gene, D gene, CDR3 DNA, CDR3 protein. The D gene is left open where the match is weak. Clone size is not always given. Where it is, it says once, few, many or a class for expanded clones.

-	TRBJ2-1	TRBV4-3	-	TGCGCCAGCAGCCAAGAAAGCCAGTACAATGAGCAGTTCTTC	CASSQESQYNEQFF
many	TRBJ2-1	TRBV7-9	TRBD2	TGTGCCAGCAGCCGGACGACAGGACTAGCCTATGAGCAGTTCTTC	CASSRTTGLAYEQFF
many	TRBJ2-3	TRBV29-1	-	TGCAGCGTTCAAGGCCCGAGGCAGGGGACGGGGGATACGCAGTATTTT	CSVQGPRQGTGDTQYF
-	TRBJ2-5	TRBV10-3	TRBD2	TGTGCCACCGGACTAGCGGGAGGCAACCAAGAGACCCAGTACTTC	CATGLAGGNQETQYF
many	TRBJ1-2	TRBV6-5	-	TGTGCCAGCAGCTCTATGTGGGGGGGCGCTAACTATGGCTACACCTTC	CASSSMWGGANYGYTF
-	TRBJ2-3	TRBV6-5	TRBD1	TGTGCCAGCCGGTGGGACAGGTTAACAGATACGCAGTATTTT	CASRWDRLTDTQYF
few	TRBJ2-7	TRBV28	TRBD1	TGTGCCAGCGCAAGACAGGGGGCTAGGGAGCAGTACTTC	CASARQGAREQYF
many	TRBJ1-1	TRBV24-1	-	TGTGCCACCAGGGCCGGGACGAACACTGAAGCTTTCTTT	CATRAGTNTEAFF
-	TRBJ1-2	TRBV28	-	TGTGCCAGCAGTCTCCCCTATCGGGGGGCCCATAACTATGGCTACACCTTC	CASSLPYRGAHNYGYTF
-	TRBJ2-1	TRBV29-1	-	TGCAGCGTCCACAAGGGCCCCAATGAGCAGTTCTTC	CSVHKGPNEQFF
many	TRBJ2-1	TRBV11-2	TRBD1	TGTGCCAGCAGCTTAGTTGACAGGGGTGGACCTAATGAGCAGTTCTTC	CASSLVDRGGPNEQFF
once	TRBJ1-4	TRBV28	-	TGTGCCAGCAGTTTTAGCCAGGATGGGGAAAAACTGTTTTTT	CASSFSQDGEKLFF
few	TRBJ2-1	TRBV12-3/TRBV12-4	-	TGTGCCAGCAGTTTTCTGGGCAGTGGGAAGATGGGGTGGATCTTC	CASSFLGSGKMGWIF
many	TRBJ2-1	TRBV10-3	TRBD1	TGTGCCATCAAAGGGACAGGGGGAGGTAATGAGCAGTTCTTC	CAIKGTGGGNEQFF
-	TRBJ2-7	TRBV12-3/TRBV12-4	TRBD2	TGTGCCAGCAGTTTAAGTCTAGCGGGAGCGGACGAGCAGTACTTC	CASSLSLAGADEQYF
many	TRBJ1-6	TRBV19	-	TGTGCCAGTAGCCTCCATCCGGGGACATCAAGATCACCCCTCCACTTT	CASSLHPGTSRSPLHF
many	TRBJ1-5	TRBV28	-	TGTGCCAGCACCCCCGAAACAGGGTTCAATCAGCCCCAGCATTTT	CASTPETGFNQPQHF
-	TRBJ1-2	TRBV28	TRBD1	TGTGCCAGCATGCGCTCACAGGGGCTCTATGGCTACACCTTC	CASMRSQGLYGYTF
many	TRBJ2-1	TRBV7-2	TRBD2	TGTGCCAGCAGCCCCGACGGGACTAGCGGGGTCAATGAGCAGTTCTTC	CASSPDGTSGVNEQFF
-	TRBJ2-3	TRBV11-3	-	TGTGCCAGCAGCGGAAAGGTCACAGATACGCAGTATTTT	CASSGKVTDTQYF
many	TRBJ1-1	TRBV7-9	TRBD1	TGTGCCAGCAGCTACCGGGACAGGGGGTACACTGAAGCTTTCTTT	CASSYRDRGYTEAFF
many	TRBJ2-5	TRBV14	TRBD1	TGTGCCAGCAGCGCAACAGGGGGCTACGGGGTAGGAGAGACCCAGTACTTC	CASSATGGYGVGETQYF
-	TRBJ2-1	TRBV11-2	-	TGTGCCAGCAGCTTAAACCTTTTTGGGAATGAGCAGTTCTTC	CASSLNLFGNEQFF
-	TRBJ1-1	TRBV20-1	-	TGCAGTGCTAGGGGGGTTAGGGGCCGGACTGAAGCTTTCTTT	CSARGVRGRTEAFF
many	TRBJ1-1	TRBV7-2	-	TGTGCCAGCATTCTTACAGGACCGAACACTGAAGCTTTCTTT	CASILTGPNTEAFF
few	TRBJ1-2	TRBV7-6	-	TGTGCCAGCAGCCAAAACTCGAGGTGGGGCTACACCTTC	CASSQNSRWGYTF
few	TRBJ2-3	TRBV6-5	TRBD1	TGTGCCAGCAGTTACTTAACAGGGGCAGATACGCAGTATTTT	CASSYLTGADTQYF
few	TRBJ1-2	TRBV7-2	-	TGTGCCAGCAGCTTAGTAGGCAGAAGAGGCTACACCTTC	CASSLVGRRGYTF
few	TRBJ2-1	TRBV20-1	TRBD2	TGCAGTGCTAGATCAGGAGGACTAGCTGGGAATGAGCAGTTCTTC	CSARSGGLAGNEQFF
few	TRBJ1-1	TRBV29-1	-	TGCAGCGTCAAGTCCTGGGGGGACACTGAAGCTTTCTTT	CSVKSWGDTEAFF
-	TRBJ2-1	TRBV28	-	TGTGCCAGCAGTTTGAAGGGTTACAATGAGCAGTTCTTC	CASSLKGYNEQFF
few	TRBJ2-4	TRBV19	TRBD2	TGTGCCAGTAGTATATTAACTAGCGGGACTTCTTCGGGAGCCAAAAACATTCAGTACTTC	CASSILTSGTSSGAKNIQYF
-	TRBJ2-3	TRBV15	TRBD2	TGTGCCACCAGCAGACTCGGGACTAGCGGGAGGAGCACAGATACGCAGTATTTT	CATSRLGTSGRSTDTQYF
many	TRBJ2-1	TRBV20-1	-	TGCAGTGCGCAACGGGGGGCGTTTGAGCAGTTCTTC	CSAQRGAFEQFF
few	TRBJ2-2	TRBV11-2	TRBD2	TGTGCCAGCAGCTTATTAGCGGGGGGCACCGGGGAGCTGTTTTTT	CASSLLAGGTGELFF
few	TRBJ2-3	TRBV7-8	-	TGTGCCAGCAGCTTGGGGGGCCTCGGCCACCGGCAATCCGATACGCAGTATTTT	CASSLGGLGHRQSDTQYF
many	TRBJ1-1	TRBV7-8	-	TGTGCCAGCAGCTTAAATCCGACAGTGGGCTTGAACACTGAAGCTTTCTTT	CASSLNPTVGLNTEAFF
many	TRBJ1-1	TRBV6-6	TRBD1	TGTGCCAGCAGTTCCGCGGACAGGGCGAACACTGAAGCTTTCTTT	CASSSADRANTEAFF
-	TRBJ1-5	TRBV20-1	-	TGCAGTGCTAGAGATTTGAGCAATCAGCCCCAGCATTTT	CSARDLSNQPQHF